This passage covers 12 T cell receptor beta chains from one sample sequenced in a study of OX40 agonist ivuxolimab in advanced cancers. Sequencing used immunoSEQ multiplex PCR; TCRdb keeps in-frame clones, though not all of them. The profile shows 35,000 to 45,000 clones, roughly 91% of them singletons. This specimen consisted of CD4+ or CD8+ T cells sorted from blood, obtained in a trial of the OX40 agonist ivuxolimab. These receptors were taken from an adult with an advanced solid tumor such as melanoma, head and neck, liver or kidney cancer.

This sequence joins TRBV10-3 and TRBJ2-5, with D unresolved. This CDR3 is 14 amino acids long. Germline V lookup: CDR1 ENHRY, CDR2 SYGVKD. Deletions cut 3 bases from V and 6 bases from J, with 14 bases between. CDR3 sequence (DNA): TGTGCCATCAGTGAAGTACTCGCTCCTCAGACCCAGTACTTC. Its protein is CAISEVLAPQTQYF.

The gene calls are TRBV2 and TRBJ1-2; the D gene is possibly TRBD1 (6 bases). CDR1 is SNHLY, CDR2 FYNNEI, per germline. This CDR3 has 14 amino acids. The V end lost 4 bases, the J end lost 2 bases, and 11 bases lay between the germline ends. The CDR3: CASSGDTTNYGYTF. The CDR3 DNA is TGTGCCAGCAGTGGGGACACCACAAACTATGGCTACACCTTC.

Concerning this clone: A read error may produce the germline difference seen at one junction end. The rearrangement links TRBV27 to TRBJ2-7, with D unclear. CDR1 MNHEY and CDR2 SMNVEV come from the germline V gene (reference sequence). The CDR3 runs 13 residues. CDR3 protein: CASRFGPSYEQYF. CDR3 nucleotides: TGTGCCAGCCGTTTCGGGCCTTCCTACGAGCAGTACTTC.

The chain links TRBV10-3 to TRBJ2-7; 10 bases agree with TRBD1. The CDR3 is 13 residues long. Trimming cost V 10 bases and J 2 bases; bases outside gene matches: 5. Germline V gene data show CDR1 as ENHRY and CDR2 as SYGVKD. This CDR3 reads CATGQGDAYEQYF. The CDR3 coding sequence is TGTGCCACCGGACAGGGGGACGCCTACGAGCAGTACTTC.

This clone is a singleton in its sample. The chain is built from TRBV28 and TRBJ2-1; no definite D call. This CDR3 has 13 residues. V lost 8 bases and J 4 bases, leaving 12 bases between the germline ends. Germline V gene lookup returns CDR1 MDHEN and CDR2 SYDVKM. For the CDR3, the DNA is TGTGCCAGCGTCACCGACTCTTACAATGAGCAGTTCTTC. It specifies CASVTDSYNEQFF.

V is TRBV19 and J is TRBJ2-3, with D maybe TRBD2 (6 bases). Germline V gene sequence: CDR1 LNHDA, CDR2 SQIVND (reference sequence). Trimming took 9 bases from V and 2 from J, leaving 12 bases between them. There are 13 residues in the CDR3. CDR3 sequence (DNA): TGTGCCAGCGGTGCGGGGATCACAGATACGCAGTATTTT. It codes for CASGAGITDTQYF.

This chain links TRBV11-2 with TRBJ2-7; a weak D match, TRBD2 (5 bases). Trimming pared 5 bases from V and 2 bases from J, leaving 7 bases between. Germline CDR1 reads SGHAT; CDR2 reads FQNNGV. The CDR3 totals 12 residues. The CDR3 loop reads CASSEGAYEQYF. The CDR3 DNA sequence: TGTGCCAGCAGCGAGGGAGCCTACGAGCAGTACTTC.

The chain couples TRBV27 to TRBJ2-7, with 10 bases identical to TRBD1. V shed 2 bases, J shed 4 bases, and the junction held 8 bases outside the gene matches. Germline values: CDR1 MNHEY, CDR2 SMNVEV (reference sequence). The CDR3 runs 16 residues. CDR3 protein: CASSLGTGVGEYEQYF. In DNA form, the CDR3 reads TGTGCCAGCAGTTTAGGGACAGGGGTTGGAGAATACGAGCAGTACTTC.

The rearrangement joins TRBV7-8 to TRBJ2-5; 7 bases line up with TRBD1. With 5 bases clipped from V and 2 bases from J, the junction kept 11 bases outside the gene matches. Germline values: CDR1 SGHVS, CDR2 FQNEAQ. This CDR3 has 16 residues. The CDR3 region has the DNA TGTGCCAGCAGCACCCCCGGGACAGCATTACAAGAGACCCAGTACTTC. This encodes CASSTPGTALQETQYF.

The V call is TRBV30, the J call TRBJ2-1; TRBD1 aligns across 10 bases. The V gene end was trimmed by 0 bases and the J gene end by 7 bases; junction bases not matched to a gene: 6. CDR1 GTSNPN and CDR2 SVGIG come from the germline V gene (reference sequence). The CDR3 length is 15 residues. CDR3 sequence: CAWSVLWGQGNEQFF. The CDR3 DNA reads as TGTGCCTGGAGTGTACTTTGGGGACAGGGGAATGAGCAGTTCTTC.

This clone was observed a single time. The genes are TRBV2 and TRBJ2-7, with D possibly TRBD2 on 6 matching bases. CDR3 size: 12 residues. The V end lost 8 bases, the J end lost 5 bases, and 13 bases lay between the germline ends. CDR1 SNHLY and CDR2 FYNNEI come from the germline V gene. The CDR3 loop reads CASDRGGDEQYF. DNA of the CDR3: TGTGCCAGCGACCGGGGAGGAGACGAGCAGTACTTC.

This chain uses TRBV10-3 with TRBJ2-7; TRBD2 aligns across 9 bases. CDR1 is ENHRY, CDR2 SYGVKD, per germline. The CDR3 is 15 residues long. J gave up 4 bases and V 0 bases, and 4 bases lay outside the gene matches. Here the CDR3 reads CAISESGTSRYEQYF. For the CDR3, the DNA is TGTGCCATCAGTGAGTCGGGGACTAGCAGGTACGAGCAGTACTTC.